The 27 T cell receptor beta chains listed next were all sequenced from one sample in a study of blood T cell repertoires in COVID-19. The data were produced by immunoSEQ multiplex PCR, yet TCRdb's version contains in-frame clones alone and is incomplete. The sample has roughly 270,000 clones, roughly 86% seen once; the top ten hold 9% to 9.5%. The sample comprised peripheral blood. The receptors come from a man in his late teens or twenties with active or convalescent COVID-19.

The chain uses TRBV27 and TRBJ2-5, with a tentative D call TRBD2 (5 bases). The V and J ends lost 5 bases and 5 bases respectively, with 12 bases between them. Germline V gives CDR1 MNHEY, CDR2 SMNVEV (reference sequence). The CDR3 contains 13 residues. The CDR3 reads CASSLRRRETQYF. CDR3 in DNA: TGTGCCAGCAGTCTACGTAGGAGGGAGACCCAGTACTTC.

The chain joins TRBV27 to TRBJ1-2; D possibly corresponds to TRBD1 (5 bases). V lost 8 bases, J lost 6 bases, and 10 bases lay in between. Germline V gene data show CDR1 as MNHEY and CDR2 as SMNVEV (reference sequence). The CDR3 totals 11 residues. This chain's CDR3 is CASSDSHGYTF. The DNA of the CDR3 is TGTGCCAGCTCTGACAGCCATGGCTACACCTTC.

This chain connects TRBV9 to TRBJ2-2; D gene ambiguous. Germline CDR1 reads SGDLS; CDR2 reads YYNGEE. V lost 3 bases, J lost 6 bases, and 12 bases lay in between. The CDR3 contains 14 residues. The DNA for the CDR3 is TGTGCCAGCAGCGGTAAAGCTTTGGCCGGGGAGCTGTTTTTT. Amino acids: CASSGKALAGELFF.

The chain uses TRBV11-3 and TRBJ2-3; possibly TRBD1 for D (6 bases). Germline CDR1 reads SGHNT; CDR2 reads YENEEA. Trimming pared 1 base from V and 4 bases from J, leaving 6 bases between. The CDR3 length is 13 residues. CDR3 DNA: TGTGCCAGCAGCTTAGCAGGGGCAGATACGCAGTATTTT. It yields the protein CASSLAGADTQYF.

This chain uses TRBV5-6 with TRBJ2-7; a weak D match, TRBD1 (5 bases). With 6 bases removed from V and 6 bases from J, the gap between germline ends came to 19 bases. From germline, CDR1 is SGHDT and CDR2 YYEEEE. The CDR3 length is 14 residues. The CDR3 DNA reads as TGTGCCAGCACCCTGAACCAGGGTTACCGCGAGCAGTACTTC. Translated, it gives CASTLNQGYREQYF.

The chain employs TRBV5-6 and TRBJ2-7, with 11 bases fitting TRBD2. The germline V gene has CDR1 SGHDT and CDR2 YYEEEE. The CDR3 is 17 residues long. J was trimmed by 0 bases and V by 0 bases; bases with no gene match: 5. This CDR3 reads CASSLGLAGYSSYEQYF. The CDR3 DNA reads TGTGCCAGCAGCTTGGGACTAGCGGGGTACTCCTCCTACGAGCAGTACTTC. Full variable domain (remainder filled in from reference TRBV5-6 and TRBJ2-7): DAGVTQSPTHLIKTRGQQVTLRCSPKSGHDTVSWYQQALGQGPQFIFQYYEEEERQRGNFPDRFSGHQFPNYSSELNVNALLLGDSALYLCASSLGLAGYSSYEQYFGPGTRLTVT.

The chain uses TRBV25-1 and TRBJ2-2, with 7 bases matching TRBD1. CDR1 is MGHDK and CDR2 is SYGVNS in the germline V gene. This CDR3 spans 15 amino acids. V lost 4 bases and J lost 7; bases outside the gene matches: 9. The CDR3 loop is CASSGNDRDHGELFF. The CDR3 nucleotides are TGTGCCAGCAGTGGAAATGACAGGGATCACGGGGAGCTGTTTTTT.

The chain uses TRBV4-1 and TRBJ1-5; 7 bases fit TRBD1. V gave up 4 bases and J gave up 3 bases; unmatched junction bases: 15. CDR1 and CDR2 from the germline V gene are MGHRA and YSYEKL. The CDR3 length is 18 residues. The CDR3 bases are TGCGCCAGCAGCCGAACTCCAAAGGGGGCTTGGAACAATCAGCCCCAGCATTTT. It specifies CASSRTPKGAWNNQPQHF.

The sample holds a few counts of this clone. This chain links TRBV19 with TRBJ2-1; D is possibly TRBD2 (7 bases). The CDR3 totals 13 residues. Deletions cut 3 bases from V and 12 bases from J, with 15 bases between. From germline, CDR1 is LNHDA and CDR2 SQIVND (reference sequence). In DNA form, the CDR3 reads TGTGCCAGTAGTATCAGTAGACGGGGGGCGCAGTTCTTC. It encodes CASSISRRGAQFF.

V is TRBV12-3 or TRBV12-4 and J is TRBJ1-1, with TRBD1 matching 8 bases. Trimming took 6 bases from V and 8 from J; bases not matched to a gene: 8. This CDR3 has 13 residues. The CDR3 region has the DNA TGTGCCAGCAGCCCTACCCGGGACAGGGAAGCTTTCTTT. The encoded protein is CASSPTRDREAFF.

This clone was counted a single time. The genes are TRBV6-5 and TRBJ1-4; D is unresolved. V lost 6 bases and J 7 bases, leaving 18 bases between the germline ends. The CDR3 runs 15 residues. The V gene's germline CDR1 is MNHEY and CDR2 SVGAGI. CDR3 loop: CASRRTTFSSEKLFF. As DNA, the CDR3 is TGTGCCAGCAGACGTACTACATTCTCAAGTGAAAAACTGTTTTTT.

This chain uses TRBV10-3 with TRBJ2-3, with D hard to call. This CDR3 has 15 residues. The V end lost 0 bases, the J end lost 2 bases, and 9 bases lay between the germline ends. Germline CDR1 ENHRY, CDR2 SYGVKD. CDR3: CAISESSVPTDTQYF. CDR3 DNA: TGTGCCATCAGTGAGTCGTCGGTACCCACAGATACGCAGTATTTT.

This chain links TRBV15 with TRBJ2-7; no reliable D call. The germline V gene encodes CDR1 LNHNV and CDR2 YYDKDF (reference sequence). The CDR3 is 15 amino acids. The V gene lost 0 bases and the J gene lost 2 bases, with 11 bases spanning the gap. The CDR3 bases are TGTGCCACCAGCAGAGAGTTGCGGTTAACCTACGAGCAGTACTTC. Amino acid sequence: CATSRELRLTYEQYF.

The chain recombines TRBV9 with TRBJ2-5; possibly TRBD1 for D (6 bases). The CDR3 runs to 14 residues. V shed 4 bases and J shed 2 bases, with 12 bases lying between them. Germline CDR1 reads SGDLS; CDR2 reads YYNGEE. This CDR3 is CASSSRTEQETQYF. CDR3 nucleotides: TGTGCCAGCAGCTCAAGGACAGAACAAGAGACCCAGTACTTC.

This chain joins TRBV19 and TRBJ1-1, with D perhaps TRBD1 (6 bases). V lost 5 bases and J 0 bases, leaving 19 bases between the germline ends. Germline V gives CDR1 LNHDA, CDR2 SQIVND (reference sequence). The CDR3 runs 17 residues. DNA for the CDR3: TGTGCCAGTAGTCCACAGGGAAATGAAGCGCTGAACACTGAAGCTTTCTTT. Translating gives CASSPQGNEALNTEAFF.

The J gene is TRBJ1-6, the V gene TRBV21-1. TRBV21-1 is listed as a pseudogene. This CDR3 has 17 amino acids. CDR3 nucleotides: TGTGCCAGCAGCAAAGAAGAGAGAAGCTCCTATAATTCACCCCTCCACTTT. It codes for CASSKEERSSYNSPLHF.

This chain uses TRBV3-1 (or the pseudogene TRBV3-2) with TRBJ1-1; D is ambiguous. CDR3 size: 14 residues. Germline V CDR1 and CDR2: LGHDT, YNNKEL (reference sequence). V was trimmed by 3 bases and J by 1 base, leaving 9 bases between them. This chain's CDR3 is CASSQIAANTEAFF. The CDR3 DNA reads TGTGCCAGCAGCCAGATAGCAGCGAACACTGAAGCTTTCTTT.

The rearrangement uses TRBV3-1 (or the pseudogene TRBV3-2) and TRBJ1-2, with TRBD1 as a possible D gene (5 bases). This CDR3 comprises 14 residues. Trimming removed 0 bases from V and 2 bases from J, with 7 bases in between. CDR1 and CDR2 from the germline V gene are LGHDT and YNNKEL (reference sequence). The CDR3 is CASSQEKGNYGYTF. The CDR3 coding sequence is TGTGCCAGCAGCCAAGAAAAGGGGAACTATGGCTACACCTTC.

This chain joins TRBV6-5 and TRBJ1-1, with no clear D. Germline loops: CDR1 MNHEY, CDR2 SVGAGI. Trimming took 0 bases from V and 4 from J, leaving 6 bases between them. This CDR3 has 13 residues. The CDR3 coding sequence is TGTGCCAGCAGTTACTCGGAGGGCACTGAAGCTTTCTTT. This sequence encodes CASSYSEGTEAFF.

In its sample, this clone was seen once. The gene calls are TRBV6-5 and TRBJ1-5; 8 bases match TRBD1. CDR1 is MNHEY and CDR2 is SVGAGI in the germline V gene. This CDR3 is 15 amino acids long. V was clipped by 0 bases and J by 7 bases; unmatched bases: 5. The CDR3 DNA sequence: TGTGCCAGCAGTTACTCCGGACAGGGCCACCAGCCCCAGCATTTT. It codes for CASSYSGQGHQPQHF.

This rearrangement joins TRBV29-1 to TRBJ1-2; D may be TRBD1 (6 bases). The CDR3 loop spans 11 amino acids. Germline CDR1 SQVTM, CDR2 ANQGSEA. With 5 bases removed from V and 4 bases from J, the gap between germline ends came to 8 bases. CDR3 in amino acids: CSVQGSYGYTF. The CDR3 nucleotides read TGCAGCGTTCAGGGGTCCTATGGCTACACCTTC. The entire variable domain, with the rest obtained from reference TRBV29-1 and TRBJ1-2, is as follows: SAVISQKPSRDICQRGTSLTIQCQVDSQVTMMFWYRQQPGQSLTLIATANQGSEATYESGFVIDKFPISRPNLTFSTLTVSNMSPEDSSIYLCSVQGSYGYTFGSGTRLTVV.

The rearrangement uses TRBV19 and TRBJ1-1; 7 nucleotides align to TRBD1. Trimming removed 5 bases from V and 1 base from J; junction bases left unmatched: 10. CDR1 and CDR2 (germline): LNHDA, SQIVND (reference sequence). CDR3 size: 16 residues. In DNA form, the CDR3 reads TGTGCCAGTAGTCCCAGCGACAGGGTAGGGAACACTGAAGCTTTCTTT. Protein sequence: CASSPSDRVGNTEAFF.

To note about this clone: At one end, the junction sequence differs from germline, possibly due to a read error. The rearrangement uses TRBV7-9 and TRBJ2-2; 11 bases match TRBD2. Germline V gene sequence: CDR1 SEHNR, CDR2 FQNEAQ (reference sequence). There are 15 residues in the CDR3. The CDR3 DNA sequence: TGTGCCAGCAGCGTAGCGGGGGGGCTTCGCGGGGAGCTGTTTTTT. Translating gives CASSVAGGLRGELFF.

This clone was detected once. The chain carries TRBV14 and TRBJ1-3; the match to TRBD1 covers 7 bases. With 4 bases clipped from V and 10 bases from J, the junction kept 13 bases outside the gene matches. Germline V gene data show CDR1 as SGHDN and CDR2 as FVKESK. CDR3 size: 15 residues. The CDR3 is CASSLLIQGSGTIYF. The CDR3 nucleotides read TGTGCCAGCAGCCTACTTATACAGGGGTCGGGGACCATATATTTT.

The J gene is TRBJ2-5, the V gene TRBV2, with D perhaps TRBD2 (6 bases). This CDR3 is 11 amino acids long. V gave up 7 bases and J gave up 7 bases, with 10 bases separating them. CDR1 and CDR2 (germline): SNHLY, FYNNEI. Here the CDR3 DNA reads TGTGCCAGCACTCCGGAGGGGACCCAGTACTTC. Its protein is CASTPEGTQYF.

This sequence joins TRBV25-1 and TRBJ1-2, with 8 positions matching TRBD1. J was trimmed by 8 bases and V by 7 bases; bases with no gene match: 9. CDR3 size: 13 residues. Per the germline V gene, CDR1 is MGHDK and CDR2 is SYGVNS. The DNA for the CDR3 is TGTGCCAGCAAAAGGACAGGGACGGACGGCTACACCTTC. It translates to CASKRTGTDGYTF.

The V and J genes are TRBV13 and TRBJ1-6, with 7 bases lining up with TRBD1. The junction had 8 bases not matched to a gene; V was cut back by 5 bases and J by 7 bases. Germline V CDR1 and CDR2: PRHDT, FYEKMQ (reference sequence). This CDR3 spans 15 amino acids. This CDR3 reads CASSAGQRGNSPLHF. The CDR3, as DNA: TGTGCCAGCAGCGCGGGACAGCGAGGGAATTCACCCCTCCACTTT. Filled out from reference TRBV13 and TRBJ1-6, the complete variable domain reads AAGVIQSPRHLIKEKRETATLKCYPIPRHDTVYWYQQGPGQDPQFLISFYEKMQSDKGSIPDRFSAQQFSDYHSELNMSSLELGDSALYFCASSAGQRGNSPLHFGNGTRLTVT.